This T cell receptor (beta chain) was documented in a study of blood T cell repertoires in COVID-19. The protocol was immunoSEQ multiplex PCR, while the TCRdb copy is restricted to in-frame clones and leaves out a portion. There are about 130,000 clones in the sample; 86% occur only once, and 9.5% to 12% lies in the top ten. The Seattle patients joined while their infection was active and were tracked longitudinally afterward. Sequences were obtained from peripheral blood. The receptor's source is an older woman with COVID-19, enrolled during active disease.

The CDR3 DNA is TGTGCCAGCAGCAGGGGAGGTGAAGCTTTCTTT. This codes for CASSRGGEAFF. The V gene is TRBV3-1 (or the pseudogene TRBV3-2), the J gene TRBJ1-1, with D tentatively TRBD1 (5 bases). Germline values: CDR1 LGHDT, CDR2 YNNKEL (reference sequence). The CDR3 sequence is 11 residues long. V was cut by 5 bases and J by 7 bases, with 8 bases left in between.